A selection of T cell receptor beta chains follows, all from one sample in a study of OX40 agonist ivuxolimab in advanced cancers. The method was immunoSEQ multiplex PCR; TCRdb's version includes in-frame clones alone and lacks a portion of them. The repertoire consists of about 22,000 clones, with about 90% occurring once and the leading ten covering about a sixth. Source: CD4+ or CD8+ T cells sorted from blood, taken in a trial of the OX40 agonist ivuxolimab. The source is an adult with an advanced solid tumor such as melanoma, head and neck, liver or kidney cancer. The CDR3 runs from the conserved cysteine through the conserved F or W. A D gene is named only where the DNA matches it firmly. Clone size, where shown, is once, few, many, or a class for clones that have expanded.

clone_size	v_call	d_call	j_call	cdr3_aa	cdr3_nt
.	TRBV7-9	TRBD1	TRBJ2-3	CASSSSTGGDTQYF	TGTGCCAGCAGTTCTTCAACAGGGGGAGATACGCAGTATTTT
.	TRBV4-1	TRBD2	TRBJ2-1	CASSQDPSGGNEQFF	TGCGCCAGCAGCCAAGATCCCAGCGGGGGGAATGAGCAGTTCTTC
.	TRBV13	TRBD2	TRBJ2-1	CASSRSSGGAVSYNEQFF	TGTGCCAGCAGCCGATCTAGCGGGGGGGCCGTTTCCTACAATGAGCAGTTCTTC
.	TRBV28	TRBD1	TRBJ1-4	CASSFYGTENEKLFF	TGTGCCAGCAGTTTTTATGGGACAGAAAATGAAAAACTGTTTTTT
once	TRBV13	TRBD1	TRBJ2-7	CASSSVGTGPYEQYF	TGTGCCAGCAGCTCCGTCGGGACAGGACCCTACGAGCAGTACTTC
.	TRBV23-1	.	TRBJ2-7	CASSQSYRALGLGYEQYF	TGCGCCAGCAGTCAATCATACAGGGCATTAGGCTTAGGCTACGAGCAGTACTTC
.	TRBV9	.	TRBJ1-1	CASSVPVNTEAFF	TGTGCCAGCAGCGTTCCGGTGAACACTGAAGCTTTCTTT
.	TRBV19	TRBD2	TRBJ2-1	CASSSTGTSSYNEQFF	TGTGCCAGTAGCAGTACCGGGACTAGCAGCTACAATGAGCAGTTCTTC
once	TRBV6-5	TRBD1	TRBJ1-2	CASRDRDRGPDGYTF	TGTGCCAGCAGGGACCGGGACAGGGGGCCTGATGGCTACACCTTC
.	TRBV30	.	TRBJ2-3	CAWTQGGQSTDTQYF	TGTGCCTGGACCCAGGGGGGACAAAGCACAGATACGCAGTATTTT
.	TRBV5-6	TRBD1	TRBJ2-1	CASSSIGQGAYNEQFF	TGTGCCAGCAGCTCTATTGGACAGGGGGCCTACAATGAGCAGTTCTTC
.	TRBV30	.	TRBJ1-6	CAWSVQSPSYNSPLHF	TGTGCCTGGAGTGTACAGTCGCCGTCCTATAATTCACCTCTCCACTTT
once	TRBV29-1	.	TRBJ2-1	CSVERYTHYNEQFF	TGCAGCGTTGAAAGGTATACCCACTACAATGAGCAGTTCTTC
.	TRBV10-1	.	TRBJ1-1	CASSEALLGTEAFF	TGCGCCAGCAGTGAGGCCTTGTTGGGCACTGAAGCTTTCTTT
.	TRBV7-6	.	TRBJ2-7	CASSSSHLETLDEQYF	TGTGCCAGCAGCTCAAGTCATCTAGAAACTCTCGATGAGCAGTACTTC
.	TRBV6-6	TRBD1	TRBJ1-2	CASSPRTGLLDGYTF	TGTGCCAGCAGTCCCCGGACAGGGCTCTTAGATGGCTACACCTTC
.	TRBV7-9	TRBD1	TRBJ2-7	CASSSWTGDYYEQYF	TGTGCCAGCAGCTCGTGGACAGGCGACTATTACGAGCAGTACTTC
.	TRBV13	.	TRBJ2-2	CASSFRGRDTGKLFF	TGTGCCAGCAGCTTTCGGGGACGGGACACCGGGAAGCTGTTTTTT
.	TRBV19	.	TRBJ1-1	CASSIPGVTEAFF	TGTGCCAGTAGTATCCCCGGGGTTACTGAAGCTTTCTTT
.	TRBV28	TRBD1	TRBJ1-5	CASTDRGSNQPQHF	TGTGCCAGCACAGACAGGGGGAGCAATCAGCCCCAGCATTTT
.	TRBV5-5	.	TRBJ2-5	CASSLMGGWQETQYF	TGTGCCAGCAGCTTGATGGGGGGCTGGCAAGAGACCCAGTACTTC
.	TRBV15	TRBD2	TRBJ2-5	CATSSPLAGGETQYF	TGTGCCACCAGCAGTCCCCTAGCGGGGGGGGAGACCCAGTACTTC
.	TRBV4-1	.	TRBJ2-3	CASSYSEGGKTDTQYF	TGCGCCAGCTCTTATTCGGAGGGGGGGAAGACAGATACGCAGTATTTT
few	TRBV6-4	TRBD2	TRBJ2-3	CASSDSSSGGPDTQYF	TGTGCCAGCAGTGACTCGTCTAGCGGGGGCCCAGATACGCAGTATTTT
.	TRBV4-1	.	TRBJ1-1	CASSSLYTEAFF	TGCGCCAGCAGCTCCCTTTACACTGAAGCTTTCTTT
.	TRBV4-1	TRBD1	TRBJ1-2	CASSHSSQGASWYGYTF	TGCGCCAGCAGCCACTCTTCACAGGGGGCTTCTTGGTATGGCTACACCTTC
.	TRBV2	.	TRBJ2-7	CASSEKTLTAMGVF	TGTGCCAGCAGCGAAAAAACCTTGACAGCCATGGGGGTCTTC
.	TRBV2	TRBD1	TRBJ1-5	CASSDWRQGANQPQHF	TGTGCCAGCAGTGATTGGCGGCAGGGGGCCAACCAGCCCCAGCATTTT
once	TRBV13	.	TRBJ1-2	CASSHLDGGGYGYTF	TGTGCCAGCAGCCATCTCGATGGGGGCGGCTATGGCTACACCTTC
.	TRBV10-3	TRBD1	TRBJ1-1	CAISERQGMNTEAFF	TGTGCCATCAGTGAGAGACAGGGTATGAACACTGAAGCTTTCTTT
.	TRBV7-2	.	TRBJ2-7	CASSADTYYEQYF	TGTGCCAGCAGCGCCGATACATACTACGAGCAGTACTTC
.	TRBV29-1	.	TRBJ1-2	CSVEEAAATDYGYTF	TGCAGCGTTGAAGAGGCGGCCGCTACCGACTATGGCTACACCTTC
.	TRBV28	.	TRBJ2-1	CASSLGLREQFF	TGTGCCAGCAGTTTAGGACTAAGGGAGCAGTTCTTC
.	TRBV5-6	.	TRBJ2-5	CASSFGDSEYF	TGTGCCAGCAGCTTCGGGGACTCAGAGTACTTC
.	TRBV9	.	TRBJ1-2	CASSVDSTRNGYTF	TGTGCCAGCAGCGTAGACTCTACCCGGAACGGCTACACCTTC
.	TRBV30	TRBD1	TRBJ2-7	CAWRMGQGFDEQYF	TGTGCCTGGAGAATGGGACAGGGGTTCGACGAGCAGTACTTC
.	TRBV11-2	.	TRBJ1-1	CASSRKLNTEAFF	TGTGCCAGCAGCCGAAAATTGAACACTGAAGCTTTCTTT
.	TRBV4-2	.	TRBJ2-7	CASSQEAGLYEQYF	TGTGCCAGCAGCCAAGAGGCAGGGCTGTACGAGCAGTACTTC
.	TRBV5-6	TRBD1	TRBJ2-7	CASSLARTGAAYEQYF	TGTGCCAGCAGCTTGGCCCGGACAGGTGCAGCCTACGAGCAGTACTTC
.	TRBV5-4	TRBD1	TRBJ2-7	CASSQDRDRPGYEQYF	TGCGCCAGCAGCCAAGATCGGGACAGGCCAGGATACGAGCAGTACTTC
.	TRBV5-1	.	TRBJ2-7	CASCDVGISYEQYF	TGCGCCAGCTGCGACGTCGGGATCTCCTACGAGCAGTACTTC
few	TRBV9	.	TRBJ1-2	CASSGNRDGYTF	TGTGCCAGCAGCGGTAACAGGGATGGCTACACCTTC
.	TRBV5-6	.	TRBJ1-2	CASSIRTASYGYTF	TGTGCCAGCAGCATACGGACGGCCTCCTATGGCTACACCTTC
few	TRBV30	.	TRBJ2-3	CAWRYGYSDTQYF	TGTGCCTGGAGGTACGGGTATTCAGATACGCAGTATTTT
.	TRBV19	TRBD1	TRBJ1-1	CASSVSGTVGTEAFF	TGTGCCAGTAGTGTCTCCGGGACAGTGGGGACTGAAGCTTTCTTT
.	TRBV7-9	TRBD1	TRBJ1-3	CASTQGDVGNTIYF	TGTGCCAGCACTCAGGGGGACGTTGGAAACACCATATATTTT
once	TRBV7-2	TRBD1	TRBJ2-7	CASSLSLTGGAGVYEQYF	TGTGCCAGCAGCTTAAGCTTGACAGGGGGCGCGGGTGTTTACGAGCAGTACTTC
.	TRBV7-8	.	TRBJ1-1	CASSSPDPVLGTEAFF	TGTGCCAGCAGCTCCCCGGATCCGGTCCTCGGAACTGAAGCTTTCTTT
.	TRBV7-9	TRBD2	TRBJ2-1	CASSSTGLADYNEQFF	TGTGCCAGCAGCTCAACGGGACTAGCGGACTACAATGAGCAGTTCTTC
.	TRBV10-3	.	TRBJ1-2	CAISDGSNNYGYTF	TGTGCCATCAGTGACGGCTCCAATAACTATGGCTACACCTTC
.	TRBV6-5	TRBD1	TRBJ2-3	CASSYSGGADTQYF	TGTGCCAGCAGTTACTCAGGGGGCGCAGATACGCAGTATTTT
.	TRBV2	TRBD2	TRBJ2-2	CASSHSGVNTGELFF	TGTGCCAGCAGTCACAGCGGGGTCAACACCGGGGAGCTGTTTTTT
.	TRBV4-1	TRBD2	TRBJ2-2	CASSQRGPYTGELFF	TGCGCCAGCAGTCAGCGGGGGCCTTACACCGGGGAGCTGTTTTTT
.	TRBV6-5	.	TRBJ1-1	CASSYSGGVAFF	TGTGCCAGCAGTTACTCCGGCGGGGTAGCTTTCTTT
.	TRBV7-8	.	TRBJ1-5	CASSFGNQPQHF	TGTGCCAGCAGCTTCGGTAATCAGCCCCAGCATTTT
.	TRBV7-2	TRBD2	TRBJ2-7	CASSQVAGQADEQYF	TGTGCCAGCAGCCAGGTAGCGGGTCAAGCGGACGAGCAGTACTTC
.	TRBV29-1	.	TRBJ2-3	CSVSVAGASRRDTQYF	TGCAGCGTTTCGGTGGCGGGGGCTTCCCGGCGGGATACGCAGTATTTT